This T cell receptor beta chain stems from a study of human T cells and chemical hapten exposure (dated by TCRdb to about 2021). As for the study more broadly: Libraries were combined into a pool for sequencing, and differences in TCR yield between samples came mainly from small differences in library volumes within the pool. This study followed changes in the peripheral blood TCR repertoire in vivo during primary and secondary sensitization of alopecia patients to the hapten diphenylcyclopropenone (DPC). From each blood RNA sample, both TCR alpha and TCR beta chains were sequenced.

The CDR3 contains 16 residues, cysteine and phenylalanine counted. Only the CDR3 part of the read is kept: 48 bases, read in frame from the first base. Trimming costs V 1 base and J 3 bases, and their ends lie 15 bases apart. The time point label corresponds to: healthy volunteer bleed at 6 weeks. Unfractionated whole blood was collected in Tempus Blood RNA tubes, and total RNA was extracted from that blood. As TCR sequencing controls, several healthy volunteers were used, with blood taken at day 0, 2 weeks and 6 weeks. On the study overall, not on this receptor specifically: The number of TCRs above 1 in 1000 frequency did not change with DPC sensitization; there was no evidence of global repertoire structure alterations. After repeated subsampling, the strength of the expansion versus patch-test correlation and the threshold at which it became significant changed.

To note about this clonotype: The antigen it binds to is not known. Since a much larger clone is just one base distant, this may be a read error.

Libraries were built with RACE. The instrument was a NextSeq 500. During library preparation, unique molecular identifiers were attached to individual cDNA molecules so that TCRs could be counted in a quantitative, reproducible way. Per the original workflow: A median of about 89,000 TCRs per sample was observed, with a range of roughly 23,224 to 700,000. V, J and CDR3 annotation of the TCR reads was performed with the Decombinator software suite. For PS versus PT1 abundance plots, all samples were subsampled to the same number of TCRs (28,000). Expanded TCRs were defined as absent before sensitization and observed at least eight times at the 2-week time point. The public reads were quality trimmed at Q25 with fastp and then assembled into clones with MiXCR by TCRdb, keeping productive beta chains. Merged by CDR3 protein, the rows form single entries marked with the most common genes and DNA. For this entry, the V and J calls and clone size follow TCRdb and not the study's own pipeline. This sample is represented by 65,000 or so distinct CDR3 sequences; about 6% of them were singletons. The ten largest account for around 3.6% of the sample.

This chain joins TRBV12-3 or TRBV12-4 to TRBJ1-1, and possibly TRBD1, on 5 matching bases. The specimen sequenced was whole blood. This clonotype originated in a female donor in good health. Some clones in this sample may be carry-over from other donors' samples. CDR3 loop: CASSLGVRGWDTEAFF. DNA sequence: TGTGCCAGCAGTTTAGGCGTGCGGGGGTGGGACACTGAAGCTTTCTTT.